Presented here are 26 T cell receptor beta chains from one specimen sequenced in a study of OX40 agonist ivuxolimab in advanced cancers. Using immunoSEQ multiplex PCR, the repertoire was profiled, and TCRdb retains in-frame clones only, with some absent. The sample lists approximately 160,000 clones, 85% to 95% occurring once. The sequencing used CD4+ or CD8+ T cells sorted from blood, collected in a trial of the OX40 agonist ivuxolimab. The receptors stem from an adult with an advanced solid tumor such as melanoma, head and neck, liver or kidney cancer.

The rearrangement uses TRBV7-8 and TRBJ2-3; 7 bases are a match to TRBD1. Per germline, CDR1 SGHVS and CDR2 FQNEAQ. The CDR3 covers 17 residues. The trim removed 4 bases at V and 2 bases at J, leaving 12 bases unmatched. Here the CDR3 reads CASSSEWTGPFTDTQYF. CDR3 sequence (DNA): TGTGCCAGCAGCTCTGAGTGGACAGGCCCTTTCACAGATACGCAGTATTTT.

This clone was seen a single time. The V and J genes are TRBV5-6 and TRBJ2-3, with a weak D call TRBD1 (7 bases). Trimming removed 4 bases at V and 2 bases at J, with 17 bases between. Looked up from germline, CDR1 is SGHDT and CDR2 is YYEEEE. This CDR3 spans 16 amino acids. The CDR3 nucleotides are TGTGCCAGCAGCAACCGACAGGGAGGAAACACAGATACGCAGTATTTT. It specifies CASSNRQGGNTDTQYF.

The chain couples TRBV6-1 to TRBJ1-2; D is perhaps TRBD1 (5 bases). The V end was cut by 4 bases, the J end by 8 bases, with 17 bases between. This CDR3 is built from 14 residues. Germline V gene data show CDR1 as MNHNS and CDR2 as SASEGT. The CDR3, as DNA: TGTGCCAGCAGTGCCGGGACGGGGACGGGCGGCTACACCTTC. Encoded protein: CASSAGTGTGGYTF.

V usage is TRBV7-8 and J usage is TRBJ2-3; 9 nucleotides agree with TRBD2. CDR1 is SGHVS, CDR2 FQNEAQ, per germline. V was pared by 1 base and J by 7 bases, with 6 bases of the junction left unmatched. CDR3 length equals 15 residues. CDR3 DNA: TGTGCCAGCAGCTTAGGGAGCGGGGGGCCAAATACGCAGTATTTT. Amino acid sequence: CASSLGSGGPNTQYF. Looking up the rest from reference TRBV7-8 and TRBJ2-3 gives the full variable domain: GAGVSQSPRYKVAKRGQDVALRCDPISGHVSLFWYQQALGQGPEFLTYFQNEAQLDKSGLPSDRFFAERPEGSVSTLKIQRTQQEDSAVYLCASSLGSGGPNTQYFGPGTRLTVL.

V gene TRBV7-9 combines with J gene TRBJ2-3; the match to TRBD2 covers 8 bases. Germline V gene data show CDR1 as SEHNR and CDR2 as FQNEAQ (reference sequence). The CDR3 consists of 15 residues. The ends lost 3 bases at V and 5 bases at J; junction bases unmatched: 7. The CDR3 bases are TGTGCCAGCAGCTTTACTAGCGGACCTGGAGATACGCAGTATTTT. This encodes CASSFTSGPGDTQYF.

The chain combines TRBV9 with TRBJ1-4, with a tentative D call TRBD1 (5 bases). The CDR3 loop spans 17 amino acids. Trimming removed 0 bases from V and 6 bases from J, with 18 bases in between. Germline CDR1 reads SGDLS; CDR2 reads YYNGEE. The CDR3 region has the DNA TGTGCCAGCAGCGTAGCTCCCTTGGGCGGGGCCGATGAAAAACTGTTTTTT. It is translated as CASSVAPLGGADEKLFF.

This chain uses TRBV7-2 with TRBJ2-7; TRBD2 matches at 10 bases. The CDR3 sequence is 15 residues long. V lost 5 bases to trimming and J lost 7 bases; unmatched junction nucleotides: 11. In germline, CDR1 is SGHTA, CDR2 FQGNSA. CDR3 nucleotides: TGTGCCAGCAGCACACCGGGACTAGCGCCTCGGGAGCAGTACTTC. Protein: CASSTPGLAPREQYF.

CDR3 in amino acids: CASSRASQETQYF. CDR3 DNA sequence: TGTGCCAGCAGCAGGGCCTCCCAAGAGACCCAGTACTTC. This sequence joins TRBV9 and TRBJ2-5; unclear D gene. V was clipped by 4 bases and J by 1 base, with 8 bases between them. This CDR3 has 13 amino acids. Germline CDR1 and CDR2: SGDLS and YYNGEE.

This clone showed up just a few times. V usage is TRBV18 and J usage is TRBJ1-5; unclear D gene. CDR3 length: 13 amino acids. The V end lost 5 bases, the J end lost 2 bases, and 7 bases lay between the germline ends. Germline assignment: CDR1 KGHSH and CDR2 LQKENI. For the CDR3, the DNA is TGTGCCAGCTCAGAAAGCGGCAATCAGCCCCAGCATTTT. It is translated as CASSESGNQPQHF.

V and J are TRBV2 and TRBJ1-5; TRBD1 is a possible D gene (5 bases). V gave up 4 bases and J gave up 7 bases, with 14 bases separating them. CDR3 length: 14 amino acids. CDR1 is SNHLY, CDR2 FYNNEI, per germline. This CDR3 reads CASSGTDRAQPQHF. CDR3 coding DNA: TGTGCCAGCAGTGGAACTGACAGAGCACAGCCCCAGCATTTT.

This chain connects TRBV6-5 to TRBJ2-7; the D gene could be TRBD1 or TRBD2 (5 bases each). Germline V gives CDR1 MNHEY, CDR2 SVGAGI. The CDR3 is made up of 13 amino acids. V lost 6 bases, J lost 4 bases, and 13 bases lay in between. CDR3 residues: CASRSPGSYEQYF. The CDR3 DNA follows: TGTGCCAGCAGATCCCCAGGGAGTTACGAGCAGTACTTC.

The chain uses TRBV7-2 and TRBJ1-1; D unresolved. Germline V lookup: CDR1 SGHTA, CDR2 FQGNSA. The length of the CDR3 is 13 residues. V was cut by 1 base and J by 6 bases, with 9 bases left in between. The CDR3 region is CASSLGGPAEAFF. CDR3 coding DNA: TGTGCCAGCAGCTTAGGGGGTCCCGCTGAAGCTTTCTTT.

CDR3 residues: CAISEYTQASGAFF. The CDR3 DNA is TGTGCCATCAGTGAGTATACTCAGGCCTCTGGGGCTTTCTTT. The chain uses TRBV10-3 and TRBJ1-1; D remains unclear. Germline CDR1 and CDR2: ENHRY and SYGVKD. The ends were cut back, 1 base at V and 11 bases at J, with 17 bases in the middle. This CDR3 is built from 14 residues.

J is TRBJ2-7 and V is TRBV19, with 16 nucleotides matching TRBD2. The trim removed 5 bases at V and 6 bases at J, leaving 19 bases unmatched. Germline assignment: CDR1 LNHDA and CDR2 SQIVND (reference sequence). The CDR3 spans 20 residues. The CDR3 region is CASSWVEGIGTSGREGEQYF. CDR3 sequence (DNA): TGTGCCAGTAGTTGGGTAGAGGGCATCGGGACTAGCGGGAGGGAAGGCGAGCAGTACTTC.

The rearrangement joins TRBV10-1 to TRBJ2-1; 8 bases are a match to TRBD2. The CDR3 length is 15 residues. Germline CDR1 and CDR2: WNHNN and SYGVQD (reference sequence). The ends lost 6 bases at V and 2 bases at J; junction bases unmatched: 6. The CDR3 DNA sequence: TGCGCCAGCAGCCCGGGGGGGCGGACCTACAATGAGCAGTTCTTC. Protein product: CASSPGGRTYNEQFF.

This clone was detected only once. One end of the junction does not line up with germline, which may come from a read error. The V call is TRBV9, the J call TRBJ1-1, with D tentatively TRBD1 (5 bases). CDR1 and CDR2 from the germline V gene are SGDLS and YYNGEE. The CDR3 runs 15 residues. The CDR3 reads CASSEGPATHTEAFF. The CDR3 DNA reads as TGTGCCAGCAGCGAGGGACCAGCGACACACACTGAGGCTTTCTTT.

The chain has TRBV7-9 and TRBJ1-2, with a tentative D call TRBD1 (5 bases). Germline V gives CDR1 SEHNR, CDR2 FQNEAQ (reference sequence). Trimming stripped 6 bases from V and 4 bases from J, with 9 bases between. The CDR3 spans 12 residues. This CDR3 is CASRDSGYGYTF. The CDR3 bases are TGTGCCAGCAGAGACAGCGGCTATGGCTACACCTTC.

The genes are TRBV30 and TRBJ1-6; TRBD1 matches 7 bases. With 4 bases clipped from V and 7 bases from J, the junction kept 4 bases outside the gene matches. The germline gives CDR1 GTSNPN, CDR2 SVGIG (reference sequence). The CDR3 runs 13 residues. The CDR3 loop reads CAWTGGGNSPLHF. CDR3 coding DNA: TGTGCCTGGACAGGGGGAGGGAATTCACCCCTCCACTTT. Full variable domain (rest looked up from reference TRBV30 and TRBJ1-6): SQTIHQWPATLVQPVGSPLSLECTVEGTSNPNLYWYRQAAGRGLQLLFYSVGIGQISSEVPQNLSASRPQDRQFILSSKKLLLSDSGFYLCAWTGGGNSPLHFGNGTRLTVT.

V usage is TRBV7-2 and J usage is TRBJ2-3; 7 nucleotides agree with TRBD2. With 6 bases clipped from V and 2 bases from J, the junction kept 5 bases outside the gene matches. This CDR3 region has 14 residues. Germline assignment: CDR1 SGHTA and CDR2 FQGNSA. The chain's CDR3 is CASSRGGVTDTQYF. CDR3 nucleotide sequence: TGTGCCAGCAGTCGCGGGGGAGTCACAGATACGCAGTATTTT. The full variable domain, in which reference TRBV7-2 and TRBJ2-3 provide the parts outside the CDR3, is GAGVSQSPSNKVTEKGKDVELRCDPISGHTALYWYRQSLGQGLEFLIYFQGNSAPDKSGLPSDRFSAERTGGSVSTLTIQRTQQEDSAVYLCASSRGGVTDTQYFGPGTRLTVL.

This clone showed up just once. The rearrangement links TRBV5-1 to TRBJ2-1; D call uncertain. The V end lost 0 bases, the J end lost 8 bases, and 12 bases lay between the germline ends. The germline V gene encodes CDR1 SGHRS and CDR2 YFSETQ. This CDR3 has 14 residues. DNA for the CDR3: TGCGCCAGCAGCTTGGATTGGGGTGGGCATGAGCAGTTCTTC. Protein: CASSLDWGGHEQFF. The full variable domain, its missing parts supplied by reference TRBV5-1 and TRBJ2-1, is KAGVTQTPRYLIKTRGQQVTLSCSPISGHRSVSWYQQTPGQGLQFLFEYFSETQRNKGNFPGRFSGRQFSNSRSEMNVSTLELGDSALYLCASSLDWGGHEQFFGPGTRLTVL.

CDR3 loop: CASSIGSGTDTQYF. The CDR3, as DNA: TGCGCCAGCAGCATAGGGAGCGGGACAGATACGCAGTATTTT. The V and J genes are TRBV4-1 and TRBJ2-3; perhaps TRBD2 as D (6 bases). The CDR3 extends over 14 amino acids. Germline loops: CDR1 MGHRA, CDR2 YSYEKL. V lost 5 bases and J 3 bases, leaving 12 bases between the germline ends.

Points on this clone: An end of the junction does not agree with germline; a read error may underlie this. The chain joins TRBV7-7 to TRBJ2-5; perhaps TRBD2 as D (6 bases). The CDR3 has 14 amino acids. The V gene's germline CDR1 is SSHAT and CDR2 FNYEAQ (reference sequence). The CDR3 nucleotides read TGTGCTAGCAGCTTAATGGGGACTCAAGAGACCCAGTACTTC. This codes for CASSLMGTQETQYF.

The rearrangement joins TRBV28 to TRBJ1-1, with D maybe TRBD1 (5 bases). The CDR3 loop spans 13 amino acids. CDR1 and CDR2 from the germline V gene are MDHEN and SYDVKM. V was trimmed by 6 bases and J by 4 bases, leaving 12 bases between them. The CDR3 loop is CASRNRRSTEAFF. In DNA form, the CDR3 reads TGTGCCAGCAGAAACAGGAGGAGCACTGAAGCTTTCTTT.

This chain joins TRBV7-2 and TRBJ2-5; 7 nucleotides match TRBD1. Germline trimming cut 5 bases from V and 1 base from J; bases unmatched to any gene: 4. There are 14 residues in the CDR3. The germline V gene has CDR1 SGHTA and CDR2 FQGNSA. The CDR3 coding sequence is TGTGCCAGCAGCCTCGACAGGGCCCAAGAGACCCAGTACTTC. This gives the protein CASSLDRAQETQYF. The variable domain in full, with the rest retrieved from reference TRBV7-2 and TRBJ2-5, is GAGVSQSPSNKVTEKGKDVELRCDPISGHTALYWYRQSLGQGLEFLIYFQGNSAPDKSGLPSDRFSAERTGGSVSTLTIQRTQQEDSAVYLCASSLDRAQETQYFGPGTRLLVL.

This chain uses TRBV19 with TRBJ1-1, with 7 bases that match TRBD1. The CDR3 is made up of 17 amino acids. The germline gives CDR1 LNHDA, CDR2 SQIVND (reference sequence). With 6 bases clipped from V and 0 bases from J, the junction kept 13 bases outside the gene matches. The CDR3 DNA reads TGTGCCAGTAGACCCCAACCGACAGGGACTATGAACACTGAAGCTTTCTTT. Translating it yields CASRPQPTGTMNTEAFF.

This clone has just a few counts. The CDR3 bases are TGTGCCAGCAGTTTATTTGAGGGCTACACCTTC. Its translation: CASSLFEGYTF. This chain connects TRBV28 to TRBJ1-2; D unresolved. Germline CDR1 and CDR2: MDHEN and SYDVKM. The CDR3 covers 11 residues. V dropped 1 base and J dropped 8 bases, with 5 bases sitting between them.